What follows are 18 T cell receptor beta chains derived from one specimen sequenced in a study of regulatory T cells in long-lasting Graves disease. Sequencing libraries for TCR beta were prepared with iRepertoire HTBI primers and Arm-PCR of CDR3 regions. TCRdb reprocessed the multiplex PCR reads via MiXCR and lists one record per CDR3 protein. The table lists 530,000 or so distinct CDR3 sequences, about 13% of them singletons, with 8.5% to 10% in the top ten. Described time point: newly diagnosed GD, antithyroid drugs for less than 3 months. The TCR library was made from RNA extracted from PBMCs. This same sample was also part of a study on T cells in Graves' hyperthyroidism and ophthalmopathy.

The sample consisted of peripheral blood mononuclear cells (PBMCs), taken at new diagnosis, from a patient treated with antithyroid drugs. These receptors all stem from a man between 25 and 39 years old with Graves disease.

This clonotype was counted between two and nine times. V is TRBV11-2 and J is TRBJ2-3; tentatively, D is TRBD2 (6 bases). CDR3 length equals 14 residues. Germline-derived CDR1 and CDR2 are SGHAT and FQNNGV. Trimming removed 10 bases from V and 4 bases from J, with 18 bases in between. The CDR3 reads CATKIKWGADTQYF. The CDR3 nucleotides are TGTGCCACCAAAATTAAATGGGGGGCAGATACGCAGTATTTT.

This clonotype was observed a few times. The gene calls are TRBV20-1 and TRBJ2-5; TRBD1 is a possible D gene (6 bases). Trimming took 2 bases from V and 0 from J, leaving 13 bases between them. Germline CDR1 DFQATT, CDR2 SNEGSKA (reference sequence). This CDR3 spans 15 amino acids. In nucleotides, the CDR3 is TGCAGTGCTAGACAACAGGGACCTTACCAAGAGACCCAGTACTTC. Encoded protein: CSARQQGPYQETQYF.

There are many counts of this clonotype. V gene TRBV29-1 combines with J gene TRBJ1-1; maybe TRBD1 (5 bases). V was cut by 8 bases and J by 4 bases, with 17 bases left in between. The CDR3 has 13 residues. Germline CDR1 SQVTM, CDR2 ANQGSEA. CDR3 amino acids: CSSKGAGGTEAFF. The CDR3 nucleotides are TGCAGCTCGAAAGGGGCGGGGGGCACTGAAGCTTTCTTT.

The sample holds many counts of this clonotype. The CDR3 DNA reads as TGTGCCAGCAGGCGAGACAGGGAGGGCTACACCTTC. Translating gives CASRRDREGYTF. V is TRBV12-3 or TRBV12-4 and J is TRBJ1-2; TRBD1 matches 7 bases. J was trimmed by 8 bases and V by 6 bases; bases with no gene match: 6. The CDR3 has 12 residues.

This rearrangement joins TRBV5-6 to TRBJ2-1, with D unresolved. The V and J ends lost 1 base and 0 bases respectively, with 11 bases between them. Germline-derived CDR1 and CDR2 are SGHDT and YYEEEE. CDR3 length: 16 residues. CDR3 nucleotides: TGTGCCAGCAGCTTGTACCGGCTAAGCTCCTACAATGAGCAGTTCTTC. This codes for CASSLYRLSSYNEQFF.

In the case of this clonotype: A clone one base away is much larger, so this may be a read error. CDR3 residues: CATGTGSGETRYF. CDR3 nucleotide sequence: TGTGCCACCGGGACAGGGAGTGGTGAGACCCGGTACTTC. J is TRBJ2-5 and V is TRBV24-1, with 9 bases identical to TRBD1. This CDR3 has 13 residues. CDR1 is KGHDR, CDR2 SFDVKD, per germline.

This clonotype was seen many times. V usage is TRBV5-1 and J usage is TRBJ2-7; 8 nucleotides agree with TRBD2. The CDR3 spans 15 residues. The V and J ends lost 4 bases and 6 bases, in that order; junction bases with no gene match: 12. Germline values: CDR1 SGHRS, CDR2 YFSETQ. The chain's CDR3 is CASSQNMGLDGEQYF. The CDR3 nucleotides are TGCGCCAGCAGCCAAAATATGGGACTAGATGGCGAGCAGTACTTC.

This clonotype was seen repeatedly, ten times or more. V and J are TRBV12-3 or TRBV12-4 and TRBJ2-5; 7 bases are shared with TRBD2. This CDR3 comprises 12 residues. V lost 10 bases and J lost 7; bases outside the gene matches: 9. CDR3 in amino acids: CATSTSRATQYF. The DNA of the CDR3 is TGTGCCACCTCGACTAGCCGGGCGACCCAGTACTTC.

This clonotype appeared a few times. The chain carries TRBV28 and TRBJ1-6, with 7 bases fitting TRBD1. V trimming: 4 bases; J trimming: 4 bases; junction bases outside the gene matches: 4. This CDR3 spans 15 amino acids. Germline CDR1 reads MDHEN; CDR2 reads SYDVKM. The CDR3 sequence is CASSSWTGYNSPLHF. The CDR3 DNA is TGTGCCAGCAGTTCCTGGACAGGTTATAATTCACCCCTCCACTTT.

As concerns this clonotype: A read error may be the cause here, since a much bigger clone is one base away. The conserved final phenylalanine or tryptophan is absent from the CDR3, which likely points to a read error. This chain links TRBV20-1 with TRBJ2-1; 7 positions match TRBD1. CDR1 is DFQATT and CDR2 is SNEGSKA in the germline V gene (reference sequence). There are 13 residues in the CDR3. After removal of 8 bases from V and 5 bases from J, the junction contained 9 bases not matched to a gene. CDR3 sequence reads: CSPRGLTNNEQFL. CDR3 nucleotides: TGCAGTCCGAGGGGGCTCACAAACAATGAGCAGTTCCTC.

This clonotype was seen a few times. This sequence joins TRBV14 and TRBJ1-1; D is uncertain. The CDR3 spans 13 residues. Trimming left V 0 bases short and J 9 bases short, with 11 bases between. The germline gives CDR1 SGHDN, CDR2 FVKESK. CDR3 bases: TGTGCCAGCAGCCAAGATCTGCAGACCAAAGCTTTCTTT. Translating gives CASSQDLQTKAFF.

There are many counts of this clonotype. This chain connects TRBV29-1 to TRBJ2-1; 7 nucleotides agree with TRBD1. The junction had 12 bases not matched to a gene; V was cut back by 3 bases and J by 4 bases. Germline CDR1 reads SQVTM; CDR2 reads ANQGSEA. This CDR3 contains 16 residues. The CDR3 protein is CSVEGTYRGQYNEQFF. The CDR3 region has the DNA TGCAGCGTTGAGGGAACGTACAGGGGACAATACAATGAGCAGTTCTTC.

This clonotype was seen a handful of times. The chain carries TRBV29-1 and TRBJ2-2; D is possibly TRBD1 (6 bases). V shed 4 bases and J shed 9 bases, with 15 bases lying between them. Germline V gene lookup returns CDR1 SQVTM and CDR2 ANQGSEA. The CDR3 contains 13 residues. CDR3 sequence reads: CSVADRFARELFF. CDR3 DNA sequence: TGCAGCGTTGCCGACAGGTTTGCCCGGGAGCTGTTTTTT.

This clonotype appeared many times. J is TRBJ2-1 and V is TRBV12-3 or TRBV12-4, with D unclear. The CDR3 sequence is 12 residues long. Trimming removed 6 bases from V and 10 bases from J, with 13 bases in between. DNA of the CDR3: TGTGCCAGCAGCCCCATGCCGGGCGAGCAGTTCTTC. It translates to CASSPMPGEQFF.

The rearrangement uses TRBV7-8 and TRBJ1-5, with D perhaps TRBD1 (6 bases). V shed 5 bases and J shed 7 bases, with 18 bases lying between them. The CDR3 sequence is 15 residues long. Germline values: CDR1 SGHVS, CDR2 FQNEAQ. The CDR3 reads CASSPRRGMWQPQHF. The CDR3 region has the DNA TGTGCCAGCAGCCCTCGTAGGGGGATGTGGCAGCCCCAGCATTTT.

The CDR3 region has the DNA TGTGCCAGCAGCCGGATTGGGGGAGGGCCAGATACGCAGTATTTT. Translated: CASSRIGGGPDTQYF. The rearrangement links TRBV5-6 to TRBJ2-3, with 7 bases matching TRBD2. Germline CDR1 reads SGHDT; CDR2 reads YYEEEE. V lost 4 bases and J lost 4; bases outside the gene matches: 9. The length of the CDR3 is 15 residues. The entire variable domain, with the rest obtained from reference TRBV5-6 and TRBJ2-3, is as follows: DAGVTQSPTHLIKTRGQQVTLRCSPKSGHDTVSWYQQALGQGPQFIFQYYEEEERQRGNFPDRFSGHQFPNYSSELNVNALLLGDSALYLCASSRIGGGPDTQYFGPGTRLTVL.

This rearrangement joins TRBV7-8 to TRBJ2-3, with 15 bases that match TRBD2. V shed 11 bases and J 4 bases; nucleotides not matched to a gene: 7. Germline V gene lookup returns CDR1 SGHVS and CDR2 FQNEAQ. The CDR3 sequence is 15 residues long. The CDR3 nucleotides read TGTGCCGGTTCCGGGACTAGCGGGAGGTCAGATACGCAGTATTTT. Its protein is CAGSGTSGRSDTQYF.

This clonotype was found many times. The chain links TRBV28 to TRBJ1-1; 8 bases map to TRBD1. Losses at the gene ends were 10 bases for V and 5 bases for J; bases not matched to a gene: 9. The germline V gene encodes CDR1 MDHEN and CDR2 SYDVKM. The length of the CDR3 is 13 residues. CDR3 residues: CATSGTGRTEAFF. CDR3 nucleotide sequence: TGTGCCACCTCCGGGACAGGCAGAACTGAAGCTTTCTTT.